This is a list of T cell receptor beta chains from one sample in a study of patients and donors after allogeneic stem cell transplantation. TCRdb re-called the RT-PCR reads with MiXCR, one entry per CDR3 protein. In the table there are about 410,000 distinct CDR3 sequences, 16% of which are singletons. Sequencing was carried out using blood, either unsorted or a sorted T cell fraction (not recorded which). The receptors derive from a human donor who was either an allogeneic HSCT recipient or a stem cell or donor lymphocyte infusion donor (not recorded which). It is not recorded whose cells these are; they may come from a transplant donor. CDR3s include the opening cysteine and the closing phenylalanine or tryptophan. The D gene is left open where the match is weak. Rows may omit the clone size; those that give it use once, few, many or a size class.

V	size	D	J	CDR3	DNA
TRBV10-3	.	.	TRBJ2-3	CAISETGGRTDTQYF	TGTGCCATCAGTGAGACCGGCGGCCGCACAGATACGCAGTATTTT
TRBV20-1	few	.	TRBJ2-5	CSAVRQGIGTQYF	TGCAGTGCCGTGCGGCAAGGAATCGGGACCCAGTACTTC
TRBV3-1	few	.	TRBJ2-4	CASSFTLGVPNIQYF	TGTGCCAGCAGCTTCACTTTGGGGGTCCCAAACATTCAGTACTTC
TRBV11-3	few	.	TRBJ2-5	CASSLVSMGRGQETQYF	TGTGCCAGCAGCTTAGTTTCTATGGGCAGGGGTCAAGAGACCCAGTACTTC
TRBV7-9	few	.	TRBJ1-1	CASSFFSGGVNTEAFF	TGTGCCAGCAGCTTTTTTAGTGGGGGCGTGAACACTGAAGCTTTCTTT
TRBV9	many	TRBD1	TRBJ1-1	CASSEGARTEAFF	TGTGCCAGCAGCGAGGGGGCGAGGACTGAAGCTTTCTTT
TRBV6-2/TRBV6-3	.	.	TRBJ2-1	CASSLLRTSSYNEQFF	TGTGCCAGCAGTTTATTGCGGACGAGCTCCTACAATGAGCAGTTCTTC
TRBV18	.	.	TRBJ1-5	CASSPRGQQPQHF	TGTGCCAGCTCACCACGGGGGCAACAGCCCCAGCATTTT
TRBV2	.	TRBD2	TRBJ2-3	CASSEEGLAGGPFDTQYF	TGTGCCAGCAGTGAAGAAGGACTAGCGGGGGGGCCTTTTGATACGCAGTATTTT
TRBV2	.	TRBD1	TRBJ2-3	CASRRGQGRDTQYF	TGTGCCAGCAGGAGGGGACAGGGAAGAGATACGCAGTATTTT
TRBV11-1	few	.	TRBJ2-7	CASSPTGTLEQYF	TGTGCCAGCAGCCCTACCGGGACACTCGAGCAGTACTTC
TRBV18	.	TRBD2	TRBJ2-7	CASSTRGGAYEQYF	TGTGCCAGCTCTACTCGGGGAGGGGCCTACGAGCAGTACTTC
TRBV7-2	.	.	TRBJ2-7	CASSWGTKSSYEQYF	TGTGCCAGCAGCTGGGGGACAAAGTCCTCCTACGAGCAGTACTTC
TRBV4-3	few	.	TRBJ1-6	CASSQEHFSSYNSPLHF	TGCGCCAGCAGCCAAGAGCACTTTAGCTCCTATAATTCACCCCTCCACTTT
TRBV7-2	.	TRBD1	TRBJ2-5	CASSSWGTGSGETQYF	TGTGCCAGCAGCTCGTGGGGGACAGGGAGTGGAGAGACCCAGTACTTC
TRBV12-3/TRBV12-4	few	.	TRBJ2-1	CASSRLGGMLSSYNEQFF	TGTGCCAGCAGTAGACTGGGCGGAATGTTAAGCTCCTACAATGAGCAGTTCTTC
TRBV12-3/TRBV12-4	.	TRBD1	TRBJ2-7	CASSPKTDRAYEQYF	TGTGCCAGCAGCCCTAAAACGGACAGGGCCTACGAGCAGTACTTC
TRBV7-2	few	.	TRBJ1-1	CASSLGKVGPFF	TGTGCCAGCAGCTTGGGGAAGGTTGGGCCTTTCTTT
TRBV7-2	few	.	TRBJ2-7	CASSSGIAYEQYF	TGTGCCAGCAGCTCAGGGATAGCCTACGAGCAGTACTTC
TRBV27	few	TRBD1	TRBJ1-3	CASSMTGALSGNTIYF	TGTGCCAGCAGTATGACAGGGGCTCTCTCTGGAAACACCATATATTTT
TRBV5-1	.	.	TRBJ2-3	CASSLRGDKTDTQYF	TGCGCCAGCAGCCTCAGGGGGGATAAGACAGATACGCAGTATTTT
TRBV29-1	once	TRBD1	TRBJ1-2	CSVEGYRGVYGYTF	TGCAGCGTTGAAGGCTACAGGGGTGTCTATGGCTACACCTTC
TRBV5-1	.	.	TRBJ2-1	CASSFAGVNEQFF	TGCGCCAGCAGCTTCGCAGGGGTCAATGAGCAGTTCTTC
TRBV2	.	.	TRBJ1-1	CASHPGLTEAFF	TGTGCCAGCCATCCAGGTTTAACTGAAGCTTTCTTT
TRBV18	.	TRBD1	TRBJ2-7	CASSRRTGQAYEQYF	TGTGCCAGCTCACGTCGGACAGGCCAGGCCTACGAGCAGTACTTC
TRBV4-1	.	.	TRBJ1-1	CASSPLKGRGYTEAFF	TGCGCCAGCAGCCCCCTGAAAGGGCGGGGATACACTGAAGCTTTCTTT
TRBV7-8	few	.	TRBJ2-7	CASSLGPGRLNGRTYEQYF	TGTGCCAGCAGCTTAGGACCCGGTCGCCTCAACGGGAGAACCTACGAGCAGTACTTC
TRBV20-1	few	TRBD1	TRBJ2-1	CSASPRDRMYNEQFF	TGCAGTGCTAGCCCCCGGGACAGGATGTACAATGAGCAGTTCTTC
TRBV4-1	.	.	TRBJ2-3	CASSQPGADTQYF	TGCGCCAGCAGCCAACCAGGGGCAGATACGCAGTATTTT
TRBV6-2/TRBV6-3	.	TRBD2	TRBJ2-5	CASSYSGRGDTQETQYF	TGTGCCAGCAGTTACTCGGGGCGGGGGGATACCCAAGAGACCCAGTACTTC
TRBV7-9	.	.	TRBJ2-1	CASSLNRGYTSGNEQFF	TGTGCCAGCAGCTTAAACAGGGGATATACTAGCGGCAATGAGCAGTTCTTC
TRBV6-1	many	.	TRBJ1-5	CASSRDLRQPQHF	TGTGCCAGCAGCCGCGACTTGCGTCAGCCCCAGCATTTT
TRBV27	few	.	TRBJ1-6	CASSRQADNSPLHF	TGTGCCAGCAGTCGACAGGCCGATAATTCACCCCTCCACTTT
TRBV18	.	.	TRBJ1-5	CASSPPGVQPQHF	TGTGCCAGCTCACCACCAGGTGTGCAGCCCCAGCATTTT
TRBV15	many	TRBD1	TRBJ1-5	CATGQGWQPQHF	TGTGCCACCGGACAGGGGTGGCAGCCCCAGCATTTT
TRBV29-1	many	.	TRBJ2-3	CSVGRGPGADTQYF	TGCAGCGTTGGGCGCGGCCCCGGAGCAGATACGCAGTATTTT
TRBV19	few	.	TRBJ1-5	CASSMRDLGNQPQHF	TGTGCCAGTAGCATGAGGGATTTAGGTAATCAGCCCCAGCATTTT
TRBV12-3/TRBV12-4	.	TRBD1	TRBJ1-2	CASSRDRKTYGYTF	TGTGCCAGCAGCAGGGACAGGAAAACTTATGGCTACACCTTC
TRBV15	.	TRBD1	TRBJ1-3	CATSRARGLEGNTIYF	TGTGCCACCAGCAGAGCTAGGGGGCTGGAAGGAAACACCATATATTTT